This T cell receptor (beta chain) emerged from a study of control samples from healthy donors and cancer patients. The CDR3 contains 15 residues. Unmatched junction bases numbered 2, after V lost 3 bases and J lost 0 bases. Germline CDR1 and CDR2: MGHRA and YSYEKL. Clones were read by immunoSEQ multiplex PCR, and TCRdb kept only the in-frame ones, dropping some. The sample lists under 85,000 clones, approximately 90% occurring once. The TCR sequence derives from a man aged 55 to 70 with colorectal cancer. The chain has TRBV4-1 and TRBJ2-7, with 10 bases lining up with TRBD1. Sequencing was carried out using PBMCs. The CDR3 spells CASSQRTGGSYEQYF. The CDR3 nucleotides are TGCGCCAGCAGCCAGCGGACAGGGGGCTCCTACGAGCAGTACTTC.